Listed below are T cell receptor beta chains from one sample, sequenced in a study of blood T cell repertoires in COVID-19. The protocol was immunoSEQ multiplex PCR, while the TCRdb copy is restricted to in-frame clones and leaves out a portion. The sample shows around 270,000 clones, approximately 89% of them seen only once. The sample consisted of peripheral blood. The receptor source for this set is a woman aged 50 to 60 with acute or convalescent COVID-19. Each CDR3 is given with its conserved first and last residue. A D gene is named only where the DNA matches it firmly. Clone size is shown for a subset of rows, as once, few, many or a class of expanded clone.

clone size,J gene,V gene,D gene,CDR3 protein,CDR3 DNA
few,TRBJ2-7,TRBV13,TRBD1,CASSPRGLEQYF,TGTGCCAGCAGCCCCAGGGGGCTCGAGCAGTACTTC
NA,TRBJ1-2,TRBV4-2,TRBD1,CASSQEVGTGGDYGYTF,TGTGCCAGCAGCCAAGAGGTCGGGACAGGGGGTGACTATGGCTACACCTTC
NA,TRBJ2-5,TRBV24-1,TRBD1,CATSDEKTGGGETQYF,TGTGCCACCAGTGATGAAAAAACAGGGGGAGGAGAGACCCAGTACTTC
NA,TRBJ2-7,TRBV9,NA,CASSPLGLDYEQYF,TGTGCCAGCAGCCCATTGGGGCTTGACTACGAGCAGTACTTC
NA,TRBJ2-5,TRBV4-1,TRBD2,CASSQPLLAGGPETQYF,TGCGCCAGCAGCCAACCCCTACTAGCGGGAGGGCCGGAGACCCAGTACTTC
NA,TRBJ2-1,TRBV24-1,TRBD2,CATSESTSGQYNEQFF,TGTGCCACCAGTGAGTCCACTAGCGGACAATACAATGAGCAGTTCTTC
NA,TRBJ1-3,TRBV19,TRBD1,CASRAPRDRDQLRGNTIYF,TGTGCCAGTCGAGCTCCTCGGGACAGGGACCAATTACGAGGAAACACCATATATTTT
few,TRBJ2-7,TRBV6-5,TRBD1,CASKRPGQNSEQYF,TGTGCCAGTAAAAGACCGGGACAGAACTCGGAGCAGTACTTC
NA,TRBJ2-3,TRBV28,NA,CASGSREGGTDTQYF,TGTGCCAGCGGTTCTAGAGAGGGTGGAACAGATACGCAGTATTTT
NA,TRBJ1-1,TRBV6-5,NA,CASSYSTTEMNTEAFF,TGTGCCAGCAGTTACTCCACGACAGAGATGAACACTGAAGCTTTCTTT